These 29 T cell receptor beta chains were sequenced from one sample in a study of blood T cells in healthy people across ages. The authors ran a second PCR of 7 to 11 cycles using a sample-barcoded 5' primer and a J-beta primer mix. A single record per CDR3 protein comes from TCRdb applying MiXCR to the 5' RACE reads. The sample yields 1 million or so distinct CDR3 sequences, around 43% seen once. The sample consisted of blood. Receptors originate from a woman aged 55-70 years in good health.

The gene calls are TRBV20-1 and TRBJ2-4; D gene uncertain. Trimming removed 0 bases at V and 13 bases at J, with 13 bases between. This CDR3 spans 12 amino acids. Germline V gives CDR1 DFQATT, CDR2 SNEGSKA (reference sequence). The CDR3 region is CSAREARGEQYF. CDR3 DNA sequence: TGCAGTGCTAGAGAGGCCAGAGGAGAGCAGTACTTC.

CDR3 nucleotide sequence: TGTGCCATCAGGACACGGGCCTCGAACACTGAAGCTTTCTTT. Translated, it gives CAIRTRASNTEAFF. The genes are TRBV10-3 and TRBJ1-1; D call uncertain. Trimming removed 6 bases at V and 1 base at J, with 12 bases between. The CDR3 length is 14 residues. Germline V gene sequence: CDR1 ENHRY, CDR2 SYGVKD.

V gene TRBV5-1 combines with J gene TRBJ2-3; D unresolved. V was pared by 0 bases and J by 9 bases, with 14 bases between. Germline CDR1 and CDR2: SGHRS and YFSETQ. The CDR3 consists of 14 residues. The CDR3 is CASSLGLALDTQYF. DNA of the CDR3: TGCGCCAGCAGCTTGGGACTCGCCCTCGACACGCAGTATTTT.

This clonotype was counted between two and nine times. This sequence joins TRBV12-3 or TRBV12-4 and TRBJ2-7, with 10 bases fitting TRBD2. CDR3 length: 14 residues. Germline trimming cut 6 bases from V and 6 bases from J; bases unmatched to any gene: 8. The CDR3 DNA is TGTGCCAGCAGGCAGACTAGCGGGCTAGGCGAGCAGTACTTC. Translation gives CASRQTSGLGEQYF.

The chain is built from TRBV7-2 and TRBJ2-1, with TRBD2 matching 10 bases. CDR3 length: 15 residues. Germline V lookup: CDR1 SGHTA, CDR2 FQGNSA. V was clipped by 3 bases and J by 7 bases; unmatched bases: 6. CDR3 in amino acids: CASSFKREGLNEQFF. In nucleotides, the CDR3 is TGTGCCAGCAGCTTTAAGCGGGAGGGCCTAAATGAGCAGTTCTTC.

V usage is TRBV7-2 and J usage is TRBJ1-1, with TRBD1 as a possible D gene (6 bases). Between the trimmed V and J ends, which lost 5 bases and 1 base, there was a span of 14 bases. The CDR3 is 15 residues long. CDR1 is SGHTA, CDR2 FQGNSA, per germline. CDR3 coding DNA: TGTGCCAGCAGCCCGGGGGGACATACGAACACTGAAGCTTTCTTT. Translating it yields CASSPGGHTNTEAFF.

The rearrangement links TRBV9 to TRBJ1-2; TRBD1 might be the D (5 bases). The CDR3 contains 14 residues. Germline CDR1 and CDR2: SGDLS and YYNGEE. Trimming removed 0 bases at V and 5 bases at J, with 11 bases between. CDR3 sequence (DNA): TGTGCCAGCAGCGTAGAGGGGACTTGGTATGGCTACACCTTC. This gives the protein CASSVEGTWYGYTF.

This clonotype was counted between two and nine times. This sequence joins TRBV2 and TRBJ1-2; TRBD1 matches 10 bases. The J segment lost 4 bases and the V segment lost 2 bases, leaving 4 bases of the junction unmatched. The CDR3 spans 15 residues. The germline V gene encodes CDR1 SNHLY and CDR2 FYNNEI. The CDR3 sequence is CASSESGTGAYGYTF. The DNA for the CDR3 is TGTGCCAGCAGTGAAAGTGGGACAGGGGCCTATGGCTACACCTTC.

This clonotype has a handful of counts. The chain employs TRBV10-3 and TRBJ2-3, with D perhaps matching TRBD2 (6 bases). In germline, CDR1 is ENHRY, CDR2 SYGVKD. The CDR3 runs 14 residues. Trimming removed 7 bases from V and 0 bases from J, with 11 bases in between. For the CDR3, the DNA is TGTGCCATCAATGTAGGAGGGAGCACAGATACGCAGTATTTT. Its protein product is CAINVGGSTDTQYF.

This clonotype was counted only a few times. V usage is TRBV20-1 and J usage is TRBJ2-5, with TRBD2 matching 10 bases. The CDR3 length is 14 residues. J lost 1 base, V lost 5 bases, and 4 bases had no gene match. Germline CDR1 is DFQATT and CDR2 is SNEGSKA (reference sequence). The CDR3 bases are TGCAGTGCTGGTCGGACTAGCGGCCAAGAGACCCAGTACTTC. Protein product: CSAGRTSGQETQYF.

The CDR3 spells CSVEEGQGLYNEQFF. CDR3 sequence (DNA): TGCAGCGTTGAAGAGGGACAGGGCCTCTACAATGAGCAGTTCTTC. The rearrangement uses TRBV29-1 and TRBJ2-1, with 9 bases that match TRBD1. The CDR3 runs to 15 residues. Per the germline V gene, CDR1 is SQVTM and CDR2 is ANQGSEA. V was pared by 0 bases and J by 3 bases, with 3 bases of the junction left unmatched.

This chain links TRBV10-2 with TRBJ2-5; D call uncertain. Deletions cut 4 bases from V and 2 bases from J, with 14 bases between. The length of the CDR3 is 15 residues. Germline CDR1 and CDR2: WSHSY and SAAADI. The CDR3 DNA follows: TGCGCCAGCAGTGTCCAGAACCGACCACAAGAGACCCAGTACTTC. Translating it yields CASSVQNRPQETQYF.

The chain carries TRBV5-4 and TRBJ2-1; tentatively, D is TRBD2 (7 bases). Germline values: CDR1 SGHNT, CDR2 YYREEE (reference sequence). V gave up 10 bases and J gave up 9 bases, with 20 bases separating them. This CDR3 has 13 residues. The CDR3 sequence: CASQGGGIGEQFF. The DNA for the CDR3 is TGTGCCTCACAGGGCGGGGGTATTGGTGAGCAGTTCTTC.

The genes are TRBV2 and TRBJ2-4, with D possibly being TRBD2 (6 bases). There are 14 residues in the CDR3. CDR1 SNHLY and CDR2 FYNNEI come from the germline V gene. Trimming stripped 6 bases from V and 13 bases from J, with 22 bases between. In DNA form, the CDR3 reads TGTGCCAGCAGCCGGGAGACTAACTCCTACGGGCAGTACTTC. This encodes CASSRETNSYGQYF.

The chain has TRBV9 and TRBJ2-5; D gene unclear. TRBJ2-1 explains the end of the DNA better; the J call may be wrong. Germline assignment: CDR1 SGDLS and CDR2 YYNGEE. CDR3 length: 15 amino acids. CDR3 DNA sequence: TGTGCCAGCAGCGTCACCGAATCTAGGTCAGAGACCCAGTTCTTC. It translates to CASSVTESRSETQFF.

The chain links TRBV27 to TRBJ2-2, with 10 bases fitting TRBD1. The CDR3 is 18 residues long. The germline gives CDR1 MNHEY, CDR2 SMNVEV (reference sequence). The V gene end was trimmed by 4 bases and the J gene end by 6 bases; junction bases not matched to a gene: 14. The CDR3 DNA reads as TGTGCCAGCAGTTCCCCGGGACAGGGGTCTATTTTGGCCGGGGAGCTGTTTTTT. Protein product: CASSSPGQGSILAGELFF.

This clonotype was seen a few times. The gene calls are TRBV4-1 and TRBJ2-1, with no clear D. The CDR3 spans 14 residues. V lost 1 base to trimming and J lost 9 bases, with 13 bases between them. Germline V gene sequence: CDR1 MGHRA, CDR2 YSYEKL. The CDR3 region is CASSQAIESAEQFF. The CDR3 DNA is TGCGCCAGCAGCCAAGCGATCGAGTCGGCTGAGCAGTTCTTC.

This clonotype was observed a handful of times. The chain employs TRBV11-2 and TRBJ2-7, with D perhaps matching TRBD1 or TRBD2 (6 bases each). Germline V CDR1 and CDR2: SGHAT, FQNNGV. The CDR3 loop spans 14 amino acids. Trimming pared 3 bases from V and 2 bases from J, leaving 11 bases between. The DNA of the CDR3 is TGTGCCAGCAGCTTTACGGGGGCCCCCTACGAGCAGTACTTC. It translates to CASSFTGAPYEQYF.

Details on this clonotype: A much larger clone lies a single base off, so this may be a read error. The genes are TRBV6-5 and TRBJ2-1, with D possibly matching TRBD1 (5 bases). Germline loops: CDR1 MNHEY, CDR2 SVGAGI. V lost 6 bases and J lost 10, with 19 bases in between. This CDR3 region has 14 residues. The chain's CDR3 is CASRVMTASYEQFF. In nucleotides, the CDR3 is TGTGCCAGCAGGGTGATGACAGCCTCCTACGAGCAGTTCTTC.

The chain is built from TRBV25-1 and TRBJ2-3; possibly TRBD1 for D (5 bases). CDR1 and CDR2 from the germline V gene are MGHDK and SYGVNS. The CDR3 is 16 amino acids. Between the trimmed V and J ends, which lost 8 bases and 0 bases, there was a span of 18 bases. The DNA for the CDR3 is TGTGCCAGCGGGATCACGGACAACCCTAGCACAGATACGCAGTATTTT. Encoded protein: CASGITDNPSTDTQYF. The variable domain in full, completed from reference TRBV25-1 and TRBJ2-3, reads EADIYQTPRYLVIGTGKKITLECSQTMGHDKMYWYQQDPGMELHLIHYSYGVNSTEKGDLSSESTVSRIRTEHFPLTLESARPSHTSQYLCASGITDNPSTDTQYFGPGTRLTVL.

The chain has TRBV6-2 or TRBV6-3 and TRBJ2-4, with a possible D match to TRBD2 (5 bases). With the DNA end fitting TRBJ2-7 better, the J assignment may be wrong. This CDR3 is built from 15 residues. Germline assignment: CDR1 MNHEY and CDR2 SVGEGT. CDR3 loop: CASSPDGWETGEQYF. DNA for the CDR3: TGTGCCAGCAGCCCCGACGGATGGGAGACGGGCGAGCAGTACTTC.

This clonotype was recorded a few times. V usage is TRBV5-1 and J usage is TRBJ2-1; 10 bases match TRBD1. The CDR3 is made up of 16 amino acids. V was pared by 3 bases and J by 3 bases, with 6 bases of the junction left unmatched. Germline CDR1 is SGHRS and CDR2 is YFSETQ. DNA of the CDR3: TGCGCCAGCAGCTCCCGGGACAGGGGCGACTACAATGAGCAGTTCTTC. Translating gives CASSSRDRGDYNEQFF.

The table lists this clonotype with a few counts. The chain joins TRBV11-2 to TRBJ2-7; TRBD1 might be the D (5 bases). V was trimmed by 1 base and J by 7 bases, leaving 14 bases between them. This CDR3 has 14 amino acids. Germline CDR1 reads SGHAT; CDR2 reads FQNNGV. This CDR3 reads CASSLAGKVPEQYF. The DNA for the CDR3 is TGTGCCAGCAGCTTAGCAGGGAAGGTTCCAGAGCAGTACTTC.

A few counts support this clonotype. The chain is built from TRBV5-1 and TRBJ1-4, with a tentative D call TRBD1 (6 bases). Germline CDR1 is SGHRS and CDR2 is YFSETQ. Trimming pared 0 bases from V and 1 base from J, leaving 7 bases between. This CDR3 region has 15 residues. CDR3 loop: CASSLGGGTNEKLFF. CDR3 DNA: TGCGCCAGCAGCTTGGGAGGGGGAACTAATGAAAAACTGTTTTTT. Looking up the rest from reference TRBV5-1 and TRBJ1-4 gives the full variable domain: KAGVTQTPRYLIKTRGQQVTLSCSPISGHRSVSWYQQTPGQGLQFLFEYFSETQRNKGNFPGRFSGRQFSNSRSEMNVSTLELGDSALYLCASSLGGGTNEKLFFGSGTQLSVL.

This clonotype occurred a few times. The chain joins TRBV7-2 to TRBJ1-2; D is undetermined. This CDR3 region has 14 residues. Germline V lookup: CDR1 SGHTA, CDR2 FQGNSA. Trimming pared 0 bases from V and 8 bases from J, leaving 13 bases between. CDR3 sequence (DNA): TGTGCCAGCAGCTTAGCGCCTTTAACGGGGGGCTACACCTTC. Translation gives CASSLAPLTGGYTF.

The chain is built from TRBV5-1 and TRBJ2-7, with D perhaps matching TRBD1 (5 bases). The CDR3 spans 13 residues. From germline, CDR1 is SGHRS and CDR2 YFSETQ. Trimming took off 4 bases at V and 2 bases at J, with 10 bases between the two ends. In nucleotides, the CDR3 is TGCGCCAGCAGCGTGGGGCTCCCCTACGAGCAGTACTTC. It yields the protein CASSVGLPYEQYF. Combining the CDR3 with reference TRBV5-1 and TRBJ2-7 gives the whole variable domain KAGVTQTPRYLIKTRGQQVTLSCSPISGHRSVSWYQQTPGQGLQFLFEYFSETQRNKGNFPGRFSGRQFSNSRSEMNVSTLELGDSALYLCASSVGLPYEQYFGPGTRLTVT.

Concerning this clonotype itself: One end of the junction does not line up with germline, which may come from a read error. The V gene is TRBV3-1, the J gene TRBJ1-2; D is possibly TRBD1 (5 bases). CDR1 and CDR2 from the germline V gene are LGHDT and YNNKEL (reference sequence). The CDR3 has 13 amino acids. This CDR3 reads CAGSPQGRAGYTF. The CDR3 nucleotides read TGTGCCGGCAGCCCCCAGGGTAGGGCTGGCTACACCTTC.

This clonotype was picked up a small number of times. V usage is TRBV25-1 and J usage is TRBJ2-7, with 9 positions matching TRBD2. The germline V gene has CDR1 MGHDK and CDR2 SYGVNS. Germline trimming cut 1 base from V and 2 bases from J; bases unmatched to any gene: 18. This CDR3 has 20 residues. The CDR3 here is CASSESYTGTSPWGAYEQYF. For the CDR3, the DNA is TGTGCCAGCAGTGAATCCTATACGGGGACTAGCCCCTGGGGCGCCTACGAGCAGTACTTC.

The chain couples TRBV2 to TRBJ2-2; no clear D gene. With 2 bases removed from V and 7 bases from J, the gap between germline ends came to 11 bases. Looked up from germline, CDR1 is SNHLY and CDR2 is FYNNEI. The CDR3 loop spans 14 amino acids. CDR3 nucleotides: TGTGCCAGCAGTGAAAGGGCGTGGGGCGGGGAGCTGTTTTTT. Protein: CASSERAWGGELFF.